The 12 T cell receptor beta chains presented below share a single source sample, sequenced in a study of blood T cell repertoires in COVID-19. Here immunoSEQ multiplex PCR was the method, and the copy in TCRdb shows in-frame clones only, minus some. Among roughly 190,000 clones listed, approximately 84% were seen once. Sequences were obtained from peripheral blood. The receptor set was obtained from a woman aged 65 to 85 with active or convalescent COVID-19.

This chain links TRBV7-8 with TRBJ2-5, with 7 nucleotides matching TRBD2. The CDR3 is made up of 13 amino acids. The germline CDR1 and CDR2 sequences are SGHVS and FQNEAQ. The ends lost 5 bases at V and 4 bases at J; junction bases unmatched: 4. DNA for the CDR3: TGTGCCAGCAGCCCCAGGGAGGGAGAGACCCAGTACTTC. Translation gives CASSPREGETQYF.

CDR3 in amino acids: CATSDLSGGGYTF. The CDR3 bases are TGTGCCACCAGTGATTTAAGCGGCGGTGGCTACACCTTC. The rearrangement joins TRBV24-1 to TRBJ1-2; D is undetermined. CDR3 size: 13 residues. Trimming cost V 1 base and J 7 bases, with 9 bases left between them. Germline V gives CDR1 KGHDR, CDR2 SFDVKD.

This clone appeared once. V is TRBV20-1 and J is TRBJ1-2, with D unresolved. In germline, CDR1 is DFQATT, CDR2 SNEGSKA (reference sequence). Between the trimmed V and J ends, which lost 3 bases and 4 bases, there was a span of 9 bases. CDR3 size: 12 residues. The CDR3 loop reads CSASPGSYGYTF. The CDR3 DNA reads TGCAGTGCTAGTCCCGGGAGCTATGGCTACACCTTC.

This clone was found a few times. V is TRBV14 and J is TRBJ2-2, with D perhaps matching TRBD2 (6 bases). The germline V gene encodes CDR1 SGHDN and CDR2 FVKESK. The CDR3 is made up of 16 amino acids. V lost 0 bases and J 6 bases, leaving 14 bases between the germline ends. CDR3 nucleotide sequence: TGTGCCAGCAGCCAAGAGGAACGGGGCGGGGCCGGGGAGCTGTTTTTT. As protein: CASSQEERGGAGELFF.

This sequence joins TRBV19 and TRBJ2-7; perhaps TRBD1 as D (5 bases). The V gene's germline CDR1 is LNHDA and CDR2 SQIVND (reference sequence). The CDR3 spans 12 residues. V was cut by 2 bases and J by 10 bases, with 12 bases left in between. CDR3 DNA sequence: TGTGCCAGTAGTATATGGGGCCCATCCCAGTACTTC. It yields the protein CASSIWGPSQYF.

The chain recombines TRBV28 with TRBJ1-1, with TRBD1 matching 7 bases. The CDR3 consists of 14 residues. The V gene's germline CDR1 is MDHEN and CDR2 SYDVKM. J lost 4 bases, V lost 7 bases, and 9 bases had no gene match. The CDR3 region is CASIKGGAGTEAFF. The CDR3 bases are TGTGCCAGCATTAAAGGGGGCGCGGGCACTGAAGCTTTCTTT. The entire variable domain, with the rest obtained from reference TRBV28 and TRBJ1-1, is as follows: DVKVTQSSRYLVKRTGEKVFLECVQDMDHENMFWYRQDPGLGLRLIYFSYDVKMKEKGDIPEGYSVSREKKERFSLILESASTNQTSMYLCASIKGGAGTEAFFGQGTRLTVV.

The chain links TRBV27 to TRBJ2-2, with D tentatively TRBD1 (6 bases). Trimming stripped 5 bases from V and 3 bases from J, with 13 bases between. The CDR3 runs to 15 residues. Germline CDR1 reads MNHEY; CDR2 reads SMNVEV (reference sequence). CDR3 in amino acids: CASSPRHRDTGELFF. CDR3 sequence (DNA): TGTGCCAGCAGTCCCCGGCACAGGGACACCGGGGAGCTGTTTTTT.

This chain connects TRBV28 to TRBJ2-5; the match to TRBD2 covers 8 bases. The CDR3 is 15 amino acids. The trim removed 4 bases at V and 1 base at J, leaving 5 bases unmatched. CDR1 is MDHEN, CDR2 SYDVKM, per germline. The CDR3 reads CASSWAGGVQETQYF. The CDR3 nucleotides are TGTGCCAGCAGTTGGGCCGGGGGGGTCCAAGAGACCCAGTACTTC. Complete variable domain (other parts from reference TRBV28 and TRBJ2-5): DVKVTQSSRYLVKRTGEKVFLECVQDMDHENMFWYRQDPGLGLRLIYFSYDVKMKEKGDIPEGYSVSREKKERFSLILESASTNQTSMYLCASSWAGGVQETQYFGPGTRLLVL.

The rearrangement joins TRBV6-5 to TRBJ1-3; a possible D gene is TRBD1 (6 bases). Germline lookup yields CDR1 MNHEY and CDR2 SVGAGI. V was pared by 0 bases and J by 9 bases, with 6 bases between. The length of the CDR3 is 12 residues. The CDR3 region has the DNA TGTGCCAGCAGTTACTCAGGGGGCACCATATATTTT. Protein product: CASSYSGGTIYF.

The chain employs TRBV7-3 and TRBJ1-1; D may be TRBD1 (6 bases). The CDR3 covers 15 residues. The V gene's germline CDR1 is SGHTA and CDR2 FQGTGA. Between the trimmed V and J ends, which lost 4 bases and 0 bases, there was a span of 12 bases. CDR3 sequence reads: CASSSTTGMNTEAFF. The CDR3 DNA follows: TGTGCCAGCAGCTCGACGACAGGTATGAACACTGAAGCTTTCTTT.

The sample holds a few counts of this clone. The rearrangement uses TRBV14 and TRBJ2-1, with TRBD2 matching 10 bases. Germline assignment: CDR1 SGHDN and CDR2 FVKESK. This CDR3 has 16 amino acids. Trimming removed 3 bases from V and 0 bases from J; junction bases left unmatched: 2. DNA of the CDR3: TGTGCCAGCAGCCAGGGACTAGCGATCTCCTACAATGAGCAGTTCTTC. Translated: CASSQGLAISYNEQFF.

The V call is TRBV28, the J call TRBJ2-7; possible D gene TRBD1, 6 bases. Germline CDR1 and CDR2: MDHEN and SYDVKM. Trimming took 2 bases from V and 2 from J, leaving 10 bases between them. This CDR3 contains 14 residues. CDR3 nucleotide sequence: TGTGCCAGCAGTTTAATGGGACACACCTACGAGCAGTACTTC. Amino acids: CASSLMGHTYEQYF.